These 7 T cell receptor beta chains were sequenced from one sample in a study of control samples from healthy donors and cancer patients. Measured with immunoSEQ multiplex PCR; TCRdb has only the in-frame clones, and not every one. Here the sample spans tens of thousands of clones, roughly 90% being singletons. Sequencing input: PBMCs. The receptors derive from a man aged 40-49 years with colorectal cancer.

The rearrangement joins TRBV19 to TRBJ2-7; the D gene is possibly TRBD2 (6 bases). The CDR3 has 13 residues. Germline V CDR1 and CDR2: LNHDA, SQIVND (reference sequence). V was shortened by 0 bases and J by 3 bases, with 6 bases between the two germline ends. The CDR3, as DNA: TGTGCCAGTAGTATAGAGGAGGGCTACGAGCAGTACTTC. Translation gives CASSIEEGYEQYF. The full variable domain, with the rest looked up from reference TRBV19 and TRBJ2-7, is DGGITQSPKYLFRKEGQNVTLSCEQNLNHDAMYWYRQDPGQGLRLIYYSQIVNDFQKGDIAEGYSVSREKKESFPLTVTSAQKNPTAFYLCASSIEEGYEQYFGPGTRLTVT.

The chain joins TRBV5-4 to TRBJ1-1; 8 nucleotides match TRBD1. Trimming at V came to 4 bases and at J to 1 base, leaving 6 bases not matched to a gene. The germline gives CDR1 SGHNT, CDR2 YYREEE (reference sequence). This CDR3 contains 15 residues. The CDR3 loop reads CASSRGGQANTEAFF. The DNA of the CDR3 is TGTGCCAGCAGCCGAGGGGGACAGGCGAACACTGAAGCTTTCTTT.

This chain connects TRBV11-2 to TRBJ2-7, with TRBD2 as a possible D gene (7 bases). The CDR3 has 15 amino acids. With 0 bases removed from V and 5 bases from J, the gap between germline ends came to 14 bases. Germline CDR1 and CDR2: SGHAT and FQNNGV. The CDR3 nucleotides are TGTGCCAGCAGCTTAGAGTGGGGGGGCCCCGACGAGCAGTACTTC. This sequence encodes CASSLEWGGPDEQYF.

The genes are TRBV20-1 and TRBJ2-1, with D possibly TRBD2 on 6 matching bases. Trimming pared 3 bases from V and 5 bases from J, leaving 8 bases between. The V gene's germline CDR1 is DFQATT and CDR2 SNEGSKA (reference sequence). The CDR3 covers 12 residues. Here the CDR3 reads CSASERDNEQFF. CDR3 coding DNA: TGCAGTGCTAGTGAGCGGGACAATGAGCAGTTCTTC.

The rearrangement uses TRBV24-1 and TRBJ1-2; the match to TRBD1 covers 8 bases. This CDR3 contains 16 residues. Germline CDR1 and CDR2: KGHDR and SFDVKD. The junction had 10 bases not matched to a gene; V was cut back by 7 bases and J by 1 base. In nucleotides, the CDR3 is TGTGCCACCAGAAACAGGGCCAGGGGGCTTAACTATGGCTACACCTTC. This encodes CATRNRARGLNYGYTF.

CDR3 amino acids: CASSIGGAQETQYF. For the CDR3, the DNA is TGCGCCAGCAGCATAGGGGGGGCCCAAGAGACCCAGTACTTC. The genes are TRBV5-1 and TRBJ2-5; a possible D gene is TRBD2 (7 bases). This CDR3 has 14 residues. Trimming removed 4 bases at V and 1 base at J, with 11 bases between. Germline loops: CDR1 SGHRS, CDR2 YFSETQ.

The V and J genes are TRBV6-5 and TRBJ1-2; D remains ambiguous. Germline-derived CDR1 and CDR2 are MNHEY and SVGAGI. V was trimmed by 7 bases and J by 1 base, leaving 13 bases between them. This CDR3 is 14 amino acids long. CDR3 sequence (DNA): TGTGCCAGCACCTCAATGGACGGTAACTATGGCTACACCTTC. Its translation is CASTSMDGNYGYTF.